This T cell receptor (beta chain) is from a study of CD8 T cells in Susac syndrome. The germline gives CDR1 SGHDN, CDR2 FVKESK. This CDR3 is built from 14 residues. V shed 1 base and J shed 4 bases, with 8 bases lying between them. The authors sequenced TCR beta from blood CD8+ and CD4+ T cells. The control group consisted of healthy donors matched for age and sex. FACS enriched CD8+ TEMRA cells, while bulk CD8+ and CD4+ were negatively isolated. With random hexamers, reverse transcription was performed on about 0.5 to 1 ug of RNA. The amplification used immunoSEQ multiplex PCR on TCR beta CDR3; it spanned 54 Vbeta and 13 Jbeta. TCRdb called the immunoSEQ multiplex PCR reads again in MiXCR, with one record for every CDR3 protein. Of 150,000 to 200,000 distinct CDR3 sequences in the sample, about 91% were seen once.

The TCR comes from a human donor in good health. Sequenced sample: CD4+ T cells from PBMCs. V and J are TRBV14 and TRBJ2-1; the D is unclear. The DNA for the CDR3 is TGTGCCAGCAGCCAAGCCAGCTTATACAATGAGCAGTTCTTC. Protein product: CASSQASLYNEQFF.